The rows below give T cell receptor beta chains drawn from one sample of a study of blood T cell repertoires in COVID-19. Produced via immunoSEQ multiplex PCR; TCRdb's table is partial and in-frame only. This sample has tens of thousands of clones, with approximately 90% found just once. The sample was peripheral blood. These receptors all stem from a man aged 60-69 years with acute or convalescent COVID-19. Each CDR3 is given with its conserved first and last residue. A D gene is named only where the DNA matches it firmly. Not every row has a clone size; where given, it reads once, few, many or a size class.

d_call,v_call,clone_size,j_call,cdr3_nt,cdr3_aa
NA,TRBV28,NA,TRBJ2-1,TGTGCCAGCAGACCGGGGGACAGCTCCTACAATGAGCAGTTCTTC,CASRPGDSSYNEQFF
TRBD1,TRBV5-4,NA,TRBJ1-2,TGTGCCAGCAGCTCGAACAGGGGGGGAAGCTATGGCTACACCTTC,CASSSNRGGSYGYTF
TRBD2,TRBV3-1/TRBV3-2,NA,TRBJ2-7,TGTGCCAGCAGCCACAGGGAGCGGGACTCGTACTCCTACGAGCAGTACTTC,CASSHRERDSYSYEQYF
TRBD1,TRBV18,NA,TRBJ2-1,TGTGCCAGCTCACTCGGACAGGGACTCAATGAGCAGTTCTTC,CASSLGQGLNEQFF
TRBD1,TRBV19,NA,TRBJ2-5,TGTGCCAGTAGCTCCGGGACAGGGACAGAGACCCAGTACTTC,CASSSGTGTETQYF
TRBD1,TRBV5-8,NA,TRBJ1-4,TGTGCCAGCAGCCACAGGGGTCTTGTTGAAAAACTGTTTTTT,CASSHRGLVEKLFF
NA,TRBV24-1,NA,TRBJ1-3,TGTGCCACCAGTGATTTGTTAGCTCCTTACTCTGGAAACACCATATATTTT,CATSDLLAPYSGNTIYF
TRBD1,TRBV5-1,few,TRBJ1-5,TGCGCCAGCAGCTCCGGGACAGGGATAGCCAATCAGCCCCAGCATTTT,CASSSGTGIANQPQHF
TRBD2,TRBV7-3,NA,TRBJ2-1,TGTGCCAGCAGCCCGATTAGGTTAGCGGGGGGGCGTTACAATGAGCAGTTCTTC,CASSPIRLAGGRYNEQFF
TRBD1,TRBV5-4,NA,TRBJ1-5,TGTGCCAGCAGCCGCGGCCCAGGGGGCGATCAGCCCCAGCATTTT,CASSRGPGGDQPQHF
TRBD2,TRBV3-1/TRBV3-2,NA,TRBJ2-5,TGTGCCAGCAGCCAAGATAGCCTAGCGGGGAGGCAAGAGACCCAGTACTTC,CASSQDSLAGRQETQYF
NA,TRBV5-4,NA,TRBJ1-1,TGTGCCAGCAGCTTGGCGGGGGGGCCCACTGAAGCTTTCTTT,CASSLAGGPTEAFF
TRBD1,TRBV24-1,few,TRBJ1-2,TGTGCCACCAGTCCGGGGAACAGGGGATATGGCTACACCTTC,CATSPGNRGYGYTF
TRBD1,TRBV6-5,NA,TRBJ2-3,TGTGCCAGCAGCCGGGACAGGGGCACAGATACGCAGTATTTT,CASSRDRGTDTQYF
NA,TRBV18,NA,TRBJ1-1,TGTGCCAGCTCACTAGACAGCGATTGGAACACTGAAGCTTTCTTT,CASSLDSDWNTEAFF
TRBD1,TRBV19,once,TRBJ1-5,TGTGCCAGTAGGGACAGGTTCGATCAGCCCCAGCATTTT,CASRDRFDQPQHF
TRBD2,TRBV29-1,once,TRBJ2-3,TGCAGCGCCATAAGGGGGGATGGGACTAGCGGCGATACGCAGTATTTT,CSAIRGDGTSGDTQYF
NA,TRBV10-3,NA,TRBJ1-4,TGTGCCATCAGCAACAGTGCAACTAATGAAAAACTGTTTTTT,CAISNSATNEKLFF
NA,TRBV30,NA,TRBJ1-3,TGTGCCTGGAGTGTACGCGCGGGGGGAGGTGGAAACACCATATATTTT,CAWSVRAGGGGNTIYF
NA,TRBV3-1/TRBV3-2,NA,TRBJ2-3,TGTGCCAGCAGCCACGTACGACAGGTTGGGTACTCTGGGGGCTACACAGATACGCAGTATTTT,CASSHVRQVGYSGGYTDTQYF
NA,TRBV27,few,TRBJ1-5,TGTGCCAGCAGTTTAGGGTACCCCGGCGTCAGGGGTAGTCAGCCCCAGCATTTT,CASSLGYPGVRGSQPQHF
TRBD1,TRBV7-6,NA,TRBJ1-2,TGTGCCAGCAGCCCCCGCCAGGGGGGTCAGGGGGATGGCTACACCTTC,CASSPRQGGQGDGYTF
NA,TRBV7-3,NA,TRBJ2-2,TGTGCCAGCAGCTCGCAAAGGTTAAGAGCGGACACCGGGGAGCTGTTTTTT,CASSSQRLRADTGELFF
TRBD1,TRBV5-1,NA,TRBJ2-7,TGCGCCAGCAGCCCGATGACGGGACAGGGCTACGAGCAGTACTTC,CASSPMTGQGYEQYF
NA,TRBV7-8,NA,TRBJ1-1,TGTGCCAGCAGCTTAAGTCGGGGGATTAGGACTGAAGCTTTCTTT,CASSLSRGIRTEAFF
NA,TRBV3-1/TRBV3-2,NA,TRBJ2-2,TGTGCCAGCAGCGTACAGGGATACACCGGGGAGCTGTTTTTT,CASSVQGYTGELFF
TRBD1,TRBV5-4,NA,TRBJ1-4,TGTGCCAGCAGCGACGCCCGGGAAGGACAGGGGGAAAAACTGTTTTTT,CASSDAREGQGEKLFF
NA,TRBV6-5,NA,TRBJ2-3,TGTGCCAGCAGCCCGGACAGCTCAACAGATACGCAGTATTTT,CASSPDSSTDTQYF
TRBD1,TRBV19,NA,TRBJ1-1,TGTGCCAGTAGTCGCCCGACAGGGTTCGGAACTGAAGCTTTCTTT,CASSRPTGFGTEAFF
TRBD1,TRBV7-9,once,TRBJ1-2,TGTGCCAGCAGCTCTACCGGGACAGGGGGCCACTTGGATGGCTACACCTTC,CASSSTGTGGHLDGYTF